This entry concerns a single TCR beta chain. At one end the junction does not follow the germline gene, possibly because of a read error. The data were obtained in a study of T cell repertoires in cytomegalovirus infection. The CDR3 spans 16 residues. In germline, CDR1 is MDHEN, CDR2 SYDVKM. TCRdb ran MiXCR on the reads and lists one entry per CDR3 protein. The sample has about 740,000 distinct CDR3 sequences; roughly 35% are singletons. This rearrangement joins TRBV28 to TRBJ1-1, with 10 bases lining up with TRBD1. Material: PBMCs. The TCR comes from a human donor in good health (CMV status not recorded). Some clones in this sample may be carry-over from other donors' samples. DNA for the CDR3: TGTGCCGGCAGTTTGGGGGACAGGGGTTCGCGCACTGAAGCTTTCTTT. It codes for CAGSLGDRGSRTEAFF. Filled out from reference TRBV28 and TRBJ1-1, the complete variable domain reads DVKVTQSSRYLVKRTGEKVFLECVQDMDHENMFWYRQDPGLGLRLIYFSYDVKMKEKGDIPEGYSVSREKKERFSLILESASTNQTSMYLCAGSLGDRGSRTEAFFGQGTRLTVV.